This TCR beta chain was sequenced in a study of CD8+CD57+ T cells in acquired aplastic anemia. Study-level findings and limits: Patients and controls had CD8+ Simpson's diversity values that were not significantly distinct.

Genomic DNA constituted the template upon which TCR beta VDJ and CDR3 profiling was performed. MiXCR, applied by TCRdb to the reads, yields one record per CDR3 protein. The sample contains about 420,000 distinct CDR3 sequences, under 80% of which appear only once. Note on this clonotype: No antigen is known for it. Since no conserved phenylalanine or tryptophan closes the CDR3, a read error is the likely cause. It is unclear where the CDR3 begins or ends on the DNA, so no DNA is shown, and the CDR3 is as TCRdb lists it.

Termini included, the CDR3 measures 14 amino acids. Per germline, CDR1 SSHAT and CDR2 FNYEAQ (reference sequence). Sequencing used sorted CD4+, CD8+, or CD8+CD57+ T cells (not recorded which) from PBMCs. This TCR was sampled from a human donor in good health, serving as a control. The chain has TRBV7-7 and TRBJ2-3. Here the CDR3 reads CASSLDTHDNGQWV.